This is a list of T cell receptor beta chains from one sample in a study of shared clonotypes between healthy human individuals. Some clones are missing from TCRdb's copy, which holds only in-frame ones; the method was immunoSEQ multiplex PCR. The sample lists fewer than 1.8 million clones, approximately 98.5% occurring once. The source material was naive CD4+ T cells sorted from blood. The receptors shown here come from a man aged 30-40 years in good health. Both conserved end residues are part of each CDR3. A D gene is named only where the DNA matches it firmly. Clone size is shown for a subset of rows, as once, few, many or a class of expanded clone.

TRBJ1-5 TRBV5-1 TRBD1 . CASSLAEDRVRSNQPQHF TGCGCCAGCAGCTTGGCTGAGGACAGGGTCAGGAGCAATCAGCCCCAGCATTTT
TRBJ2-1 TRBV10-2 . . CAIRPLRYNEQFF TGCGCCATCCGACCCTTGCGTTACAATGAGCAGTTCTTC
TRBJ2-7 TRBV5-4 TRBD1 . CASSLTGGVTYEQYF TGTGCCAGCAGCTTGACAGGGGGCGTTACCTACGAGCAGTACTTC
TRBJ1-1 TRBV10-3 . . CAITDSLNTEAFF TGTGCCATCACGGACAGCTTGAACACTGAAGCTTTCTTT
TRBJ2-3 TRBV11-2 . . CASSPRNSTDTQYF TGTGCCAGCAGCCCCCGCAATAGCACAGATACGCAGTATTTT
TRBJ1-2 TRBV5-1 . once CASSFIPPPSNYGYTF TGCGCCAGCAGCTTCATCCCTCCCCCCTCTAACTATGGCTACACCTTC
TRBJ1-2 TRBV6-1 . . CASTRLGGQHYGYTF TGTGCCAGCACCCGACTCGGGGGGCAACACTATGGCTACACCTTC
TRBJ2-3 TRBV14 TRBD2 . CASSPWVSGSKRDTQYF TGTGCCAGCAGCCCCTGGGTTAGCGGGAGTAAACGAGATACGCAGTATTTT
TRBJ1-2 TRBV28 . . CASRGPYYGYTF TGTGCCAGCAGGGGCCCTTATTATGGCTACACCTTC
TRBJ2-5 TRBV5-1 TRBD2 . CARIPPGLGTETQYF TGCGCCAGAATCCCTCCGGGACTAGGAACAGAGACCCAGTACTTC
TRBJ2-7 TRBV5-5 TRBD2 . CASSLRTSGLTYEQYF TGTGCCAGCAGTCTCCGGACTAGCGGTTTGACCTACGAGCAGTACTTC
TRBJ2-7 TRBV18 TRBD2 . CASSPQASGINEQYF TGTGCCAGCTCACCACAGGCTAGCGGGATCAACGAGCAGTACTTC
TRBJ1-5 TRBV19 TRBD1 . CASSKRDSYSNQPQHF TGTGCCAGTAGTAAACGGGACAGCTATAGCAATCAGCCCCAGCATTTT
TRBJ2-4 TRBV6-1 . . CASTLRRQGLDIQYF TGTGCCAGCACGCTCAGGCGGCAGGGCTTGGACATTCAGTACTTC
TRBJ2-3 TRBV6-1 TRBD2 . CASSELAGGPDTQYF TGTGCCAGCAGCGAACTAGCGGGAGGACCAGATACGCAGTATTTT
TRBJ2-4 TRBV7-8 TRBD2 . CASSLMAGRDNIQYF TGTGCCAGCAGCTTAATGGCAGGGAGGGATAACATTCAGTACTTC
TRBJ2-5 TRBV21-1 . . CASSKVWPINGGQETQYF TGTGCCAGCAGCAAAGTATGGCCGATAAACGGCGGTCAAGAGACCCAGTACTTC
TRBJ2-3 TRBV6-5 . . CASRQGGDTQYF TGTGCCAGCAGACAGGGAGGTGATACGCAGTATTTT
TRBJ2-3 TRBV18 TRBD1 . CASSPLGTGGITDTQYF TGTGCCAGCTCACCACTAGGGACAGGTGGTATCACAGATACGCAGTATTTT
TRBJ2-3 TRBV11-2 TRBD2 . CASSFSGRPTDTQYF TGTGCCAGCAGCTTTTCCGGGAGGCCCACAGATACGCAGTATTTT
TRBJ1-5 TRBV29-1 . . CSVESLPGQPQHF TGCAGCGTTGAATCCCTTCCAGGGCAGCCCCAGCATTTT
TRBJ1-1 TRBV5-4 . once CASRPEGGRVEKGYTEAFF TGTGCCAGCAGGCCTGAAGGGGGGCGAGTCGAGAAGGGTTACACTGAAGCTTTCTTT
TRBJ2-2 TRBV10-2 TRBD2 . CASISAGGPSGELFF TGCGCCAGCATCTCAGCGGGAGGGCCCAGCGGGGAGCTGTTTTTT
TRBJ2-2 TRBV18 . . CASSPRGNTGELFF TGTGCCAGCTCACCACGGGGAAACACCGGGGAGCTGTTTTTT
TRBJ2-7 TRBV7-2 . . CASSLGDTAYEQYF TGTGCCAGCAGCCTAGGGGACACAGCCTACGAGCAGTACTTC
TRBJ2-1 TRBV7-2 . . CASSPLPGEQFF TGTGCCAGCAGCCCTCTGCCGGGAGAGCAGTTCTTC
TRBJ1-2 TRBV7-9 . . CASSPNGGAGYTF TGTGCCAGCAGCCCCAACGGGGGAGCTGGCTACACCTTC
TRBJ2-2 TRBV9 . . CASSVGLVPGELFF TGTGCCAGCAGCGTAGGACTAGTCCCCGGGGAGCTGTTTTTT
TRBJ1-3 TRBV19 . . CASSPGNTIYF TGTGCCAGTAGTCCTGGAAACACCATATATTTT
TRBJ2-1 TRBV5-1 TRBD2 . CASSLEGGRSYNEQFF TGCGCCAGCAGCTTGGAGGGCGGGAGATCCTACAATGAGCAGTTCTTC
TRBJ2-7 TRBV6-1 TRBD2 . CASSGLEGGYYEQYF TGTGCCAGCAGTGGTTTGGAGGGAGGGTACTACGAGCAGTACTTC
TRBJ1-2 TRBV19 . . CASSIHRPGVYGYTF TGTGCCAGTAGTATCCATCGACCAGGGGTCTATGGCTACACCTTC
TRBJ2-7 TRBV19 . . CASRQASGSSGEQYF TGTGCCAGTCGACAGGCCTCGGGATCCTCGGGGGAGCAGTACTTC
TRBJ2-6 TRBV5-1 . . CASSFDRSGANVLTF TGCGCCAGCAGCTTCGACAGGTCTGGGGCCAACGTCCTGACTTTC
TRBJ1-1 TRBV11-2 . . CASSYRAEVTEAFF TGTGCCAGCAGCTACAGGGCGGAGGTAACTGAAGCTTTCTTT
TRBJ2-1 TRBV4-3 . . CASSQDGGRFDNEQFF TGCGCCAGCAGCCAAGATGGGGGGAGGTTCGACAATGAGCAGTTCTTC
TRBJ2-1 TRBV27 . . CASSLKTSFYNEQFF TGTGCCAGCAGTTTAAAGACTTCCTTCTACAATGAGCAGTTCTTC
TRBJ2-2 TRBV6-4 . once CASSGTYSANTGELFF TGTGCCAGCAGTGGTACTTACTCCGCGAACACCGGGGAGCTGTTTTTT
TRBJ2-1 TRBV5-1 . . CASSLKSGGYNEQFF TGCGCCAGCAGCTTGAAGAGCGGAGGGTACAATGAGCAGTTCTTC
TRBJ1-1 TRBV7-8 . . CASSRINGDTEAFF TGTGCCAGCAGCCGTATAAATGGGGACACTGAAGCTTTCTTT
TRBJ2-1 TRBV5-1 TRBD2 . CASSHGTINEQFF TGCGCCAGCAGCCACGGGACTATCAATGAGCAGTTCTTC
TRBJ2-1 TRBV18 TRBD2 . CASSPPGGNGNEQFF TGTGCCAGCTCACCACCGGGAGGGAATGGCAATGAGCAGTTCTTC
TRBJ1-1 TRBV11-2 . . CASSYPAEAFF TGTGCCAGCAGCTATCCCGCTGAAGCTTTCTTT
TRBJ2-7 TRBV28 . . CASSSTGRQDHSYEQYF TGTGCCAGCAGTTCCACCGGAAGACAGGACCATTCCTACGAGCAGTACTTC
TRBJ2-4 TRBV5-6 TRBD1 . CASSYSLGTGLAKNIQYF TGTGCCAGCAGCTACAGCTTAGGGACAGGACTAGCCAAAAACATTCAGTACTTC
TRBJ2-5 TRBV5-4 TRBD1 . CASSFEGARETQYF TGTGCCAGCAGCTTCGAGGGGGCGCGGGAGACCCAGTACTTC
TRBJ1-2 TRBV6-1 TRBD1 . CASIPFTGGYGYTF TGTGCCAGCATCCCTTTTACAGGGGGATATGGCTACACCTTC
TRBJ1-3 TRBV4-1 . . CASSQDILLSGNTIYF TGCGCCAGCAGCCAAGATATCCTGCTCTCTGGAAACACCATATATTTT
TRBJ1-1 TRBV28 . . CASSPRGRLNTEAFF TGTGCCAGCAGTCCCCGCGGACGGTTGAACACTGAAGCTTTCTTT
TRBJ1-4 TRBV18 . . CASSPGLQATNEKLFF TGTGCCAGCTCACCGGGTCTCCAGGCAACTAATGAAAAACTGTTTTTT
TRBJ2-5 TRBV19 . . CASSQNREETQYF TGTGCCAGTAGTCAAAACAGAGAGGAGACCCAGTACTTC
TRBJ2-7 TRBV6-4 . once CASSDSRGYEQYF TGTGCCAGCAGTGACTCTAGAGGGTACGAGCAGTACTTC
TRBJ1-1 TRBV18 . once CASSPQGTEAFF TGTGCCAGCTCACCCCAGGGCACTGAAGCTTTCTTT
TRBJ2-1 TRBV6-5 . . CASSYQGIHNEQFF TGTGCCAGCAGTTACCAGGGGATCCACAATGAGCAGTTCTTC
TRBJ1-1 TRBV6-5 . . CASSYFSRGAGIEAFF TGTGCCAGCAGTTACTTCTCGCGGGGGGCTGGGATTGAAGCTTTCTTT